The subject of this entry is one TCR beta chain. This record belongs to a study of blood T cell repertoires in COVID-19. Study information: COVID-19 samples, acute and convalescent, were from the United States, Italy and Spain. PBMCs, B-cell-depleted T cells, or T cells provided the cDNA or gDNA that made up the material.

The CDR3 is made up of 19 amino acids. V trimming: 5 bases; J trimming: 6 bases; junction bases outside the gene matches: 17. Germline assignment: CDR1 SGHAT and CDR2 FQNNGV. Original methodology: Amplification from reference gene primers served as the basis for estimated nucleated cell counts. The assay was immunoSEQ multiplex PCR, and TCRdb's table has in-frame clones only and misses some. V, J and clone size are taken as reported in that table, and D and trimming were inferred from the DNA itself. The sample contains a few hundred thousand clones, around 90% of which appear only once. Seattle's cohort entered during active infection and was followed longitudinally.

Sequenced material: peripheral blood. The V call is TRBV11-2, the J call TRBJ2-1, with 12 bases fitting TRBD1. This TCR came from a woman aged 60 to 75 with COVID-19, enrolled during active disease. The CDR3 sequence is CASSHTRDRGRKGVNEQFF. The CDR3 DNA reads TGTGCCAGCAGCCATACGCGGGACAGGGGGCGCAAGGGGGTCAATGAGCAGTTCTTC.